This paragraph covers one T cell receptor (beta chain) sequence. No antigen is known for it. After removal of 7 bases from V and 4 bases from J, the junction contained 7 bases not matched to a gene. This CDR3 has 14 residues. The V gene's germline CDR1 is MNHEY and CDR2 SVGEGT. This sample is drawn from a study of T cell repertoires in cytomegalovirus infection. Study at large: Selected CMV epitopes included recently identified HLA-C-restricted ones as well as well-studied HLA-B-restricted ones. Evidence of both CMV infection and a matching HLA type came from public TCR beta signatures.

Notes on the study in general: The response measured ex vivo was dominated by TCR beta clonotypes (HLA-C-restricted and CMV-specific).

TCRdb analysed the reads with MiXCR anew, one entry per CDR3 protein. Here the sample spans about half a million distinct CDR3 sequences, around 35% being singletons. This TCR derives from a human donor in good health (CMV status not recorded). Some clones in this sample may be carry-over from other donors' samples. The J gene is TRBJ2-7, the V gene TRBV6-2 or TRBV6-3, with 10 bases lining up with TRBD2. The starting material was cultured PBMCs, obtained from culture after CMV antigen stimulation. The CDR3 loop reads CASKHWTSGYEQYF. CDR3 in DNA: TGTGCCAGCAAACACTGGACTAGCGGATACGAGCAGTACTTC.